This is a list of T cell receptor beta chains from one sample in a study of PD-1 blockade in mismatch repair-deficient tumors. Profiling relied on immunoSEQ multiplex PCR, and the TCRdb table lists in-frame clones only, not all of them. This table holds 15,000 to 25,000 clones, around 79% found once. Sequenced material: PBMCs, taken 52 weeks after starting pembrolizumab. Source of these receptors: an adult with mismatch repair-deficient cancer. CDR3s include the opening cysteine and the closing phenylalanine or tryptophan. The order of the fields is clone size, J gene, V gene, CDR3 protein. Clone size is shown for a subset of rows, as once, few, many or a class of expanded clone.

clone size: -; J gene: TRBJ1-1; V gene: TRBV2; CDR3 protein: CASRGQGASSEAFF
clone size: few; J gene: TRBJ2-7; V gene: TRBV25-1; CDR3 protein: CASSRERQQYF
clone size: -; J gene: TRBJ2-3; V gene: TRBV4-2; CDR3 protein: CASSQSPRGRDTDTQYF
clone size: -; J gene: TRBJ2-3; V gene: TRBV10-3; CDR3 protein: CAIRTLGIAPGVDTQYF
clone size: -; J gene: TRBJ1-5; V gene: TRBV19; CDR3 protein: CASSTLGQTNQPQHF
clone size: -; J gene: TRBJ2-3; V gene: TRBV30; CDR3 protein: CAWSPLADNTDTQYF
clone size: -; J gene: TRBJ2-3; V gene: TRBV18; CDR3 protein: CASSPRDYNTDTQYF
clone size: -; J gene: TRBJ2-7; V gene: TRBV10-3; CDR3 protein: CAISSGSYEQYF
clone size: -; J gene: TRBJ1-1; V gene: TRBV6-6; CDR3 protein: CASSYLGGADTEAFF
clone size: -; J gene: TRBJ1-6; V gene: TRBV7-6; CDR3 protein: CASSSTGNSPLHF
clone size: -; J gene: TRBJ1-3; V gene: TRBV9; CDR3 protein: CASSVGEEYSGNTIYF
clone size: -; J gene: TRBJ1-4; V gene: TRBV5-6; CDR3 protein: CASSYGRSGKLFF
clone size: -; J gene: TRBJ2-7; V gene: TRBV9; CDR3 protein: CASSVAPGSATYEQYF
clone size: -; J gene: TRBJ1-5; V gene: TRBV27; CDR3 protein: CASSLFSVGNQPQHF
clone size: once; J gene: TRBJ2-1; V gene: TRBV7-6; CDR3 protein: CASSPLTGWGDEQFF
clone size: once; J gene: TRBJ1-2; V gene: TRBV5-1; CDR3 protein: CASSRGGVGANYGYTF
clone size: -; J gene: TRBJ2-5; V gene: TRBV27; CDR3 protein: CASSRDRAGFETQYF
clone size: -; J gene: TRBJ1-2; V gene: TRBV7-8; CDR3 protein: CASSSSRESYGYTF
clone size: -; J gene: TRBJ2-5; V gene: TRBV7-9; CDR3 protein: CASSLAAGQETQYF
clone size: -; J gene: TRBJ2-1; V gene: TRBV6-4; CDR3 protein: CASSEPGSSNEQFF
clone size: -; J gene: TRBJ1-1; V gene: TRBV19; CDR3 protein: CASRKDREWTEAFF
clone size: -; J gene: TRBJ1-5; V gene: TRBV19; CDR3 protein: CASSIGVGRTGNQPQHF
clone size: once; J gene: TRBJ2-1; V gene: TRBV7-8; CDR3 protein: CASSLRGNEQFF
clone size: -; J gene: TRBJ2-2; V gene: TRBV6-5; CDR3 protein: CASSSHRGRTGELFF
clone size: -; J gene: TRBJ1-6; V gene: TRBV9; CDR3 protein: CASSGGQRVSPLHF
clone size: few; J gene: TRBJ2-7; V gene: TRBV28; CDR3 protein: CASSSPLSKTGSYEQYF
clone size: few; J gene: TRBJ2-7; V gene: TRBV5-1; CDR3 protein: CASSLQGAAYEQYF
clone size: -; J gene: TRBJ2-2; V gene: TRBV29-1; CDR3 protein: CSVVLAGELFF
clone size: -; J gene: TRBJ2-7; V gene: TRBV27; CDR3 protein: CASRRNGQGFPEQYF
clone size: -; J gene: TRBJ2-1; V gene: TRBV7-6; CDR3 protein: CASSSLAGSYNEQFF
clone size: -; J gene: TRBJ1-3; V gene: TRBV11-2; CDR3 protein: CASSSAPGSSGNTIYF
clone size: -; J gene: TRBJ2-4; V gene: TRBV7-8; CDR3 protein: CASSPELAKNIQYF
clone size: -; J gene: TRBJ1-2; V gene: TRBV10-3; CDR3 protein: CATTGSQGGYTF
clone size: -; J gene: TRBJ2-3; V gene: TRBV2; CDR3 protein: CASMRTSGRFGDTQYF
clone size: few; J gene: TRBJ2-7; V gene: TRBV18; CDR3 protein: CASSPPYRGSYEQYF
clone size: -; J gene: TRBJ2-1; V gene: TRBV4-2; CDR3 protein: CASSQEHSGNYNEQFF
clone size: -; J gene: TRBJ2-7; V gene: TRBV30; CDR3 protein: CAWSVRSSGTYEQYF
clone size: -; J gene: TRBJ1-2; V gene: TRBV29-1; CDR3 protein: CSVHRGRGGYTF
clone size: -; J gene: TRBJ2-7; V gene: TRBV2; CDR3 protein: CASSHAAGGHYEQYF
clone size: -; J gene: TRBJ2-2; V gene: TRBV19; CDR3 protein: CASSIGSLNTGELFF
clone size: once; J gene: TRBJ2-1; V gene: TRBV27; CDR3 protein: CASSDRTSGSSYNEQFF
clone size: -; J gene: TRBJ2-7; V gene: TRBV7-3; CDR3 protein: CASSSGQTYEQYF
clone size: -; J gene: TRBJ2-1; V gene: TRBV7-9; CDR3 protein: CASSFSVSNEQFF
clone size: -; J gene: TRBJ1-5; V gene: TRBV15; CDR3 protein: CATSRSRQGSNQPQHF
clone size: -; J gene: TRBJ1-1; V gene: TRBV18; CDR3 protein: CASSTDSPTEAFF
clone size: -; J gene: TRBJ1-5; V gene: TRBV19; CDR3 protein: CASSIESRAAQPQHF
clone size: -; J gene: TRBJ1-4; V gene: TRBV6-5; CDR3 protein: CASSYAPGNEKLFF
clone size: -; J gene: TRBJ1-2; V gene: TRBV6-6; CDR3 protein: CASSYSPGVYGYTF
clone size: -; J gene: TRBJ2-3; V gene: TRBV5-1; CDR3 protein: CASSLPNLGSADTQYF
clone size: few; J gene: TRBJ2-7; V gene: TRBV27; CDR3 protein: CASSSPTSGRYEQYF
clone size: few; J gene: TRBJ2-7; V gene: TRBV5-1; CDR3 protein: CASRDRGNYEQYF
clone size: -; J gene: TRBJ2-1; V gene: TRBV4-2; CDR3 protein: CASSQPLGRGRGNEQFF